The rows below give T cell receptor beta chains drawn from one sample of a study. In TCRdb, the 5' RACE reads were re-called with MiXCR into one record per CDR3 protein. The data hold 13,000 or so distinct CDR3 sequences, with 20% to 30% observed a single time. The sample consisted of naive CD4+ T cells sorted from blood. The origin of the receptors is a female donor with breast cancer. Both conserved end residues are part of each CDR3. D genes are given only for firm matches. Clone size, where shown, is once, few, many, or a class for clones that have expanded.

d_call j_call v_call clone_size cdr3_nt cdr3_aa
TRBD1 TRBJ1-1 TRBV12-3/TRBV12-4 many TGTGCCAGCAGGGGACAGGGGGCCCTCGAAGCTTTCTTT CASRGQGALEAFF
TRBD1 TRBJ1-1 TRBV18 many TGTGCCAGCTCACCGTCCCGGGACAGATACACTGAAGCTTTCTTT CASSPSRDRYTEAFF
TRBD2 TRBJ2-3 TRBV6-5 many TGTGCCAGCAGTTACTCGGAACGTCCGGGACTAGCGGGGAACACAGATACGCAGTATTTT CASSYSERPGLAGNTDTQYF
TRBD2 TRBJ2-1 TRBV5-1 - TGCGCCTGCAGCTTGGAGGGACTAGCGGGAGGGTGGTTCTTC CACSLEGLAGGWFF
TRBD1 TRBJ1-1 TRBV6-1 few TGTGCCAGCAGGGAGACAGGGCGCGCTGGAGCTTTCTTT CASRETGRAGAFF
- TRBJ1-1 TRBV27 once TGTGCCAGCAGTTCATGGGGCGCAAACACTGAAGCTTTCTTT CASSSWGANTEAFF
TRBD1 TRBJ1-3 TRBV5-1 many TGCGCCAGCAGCTCTGGACAGGGGGCTTTTGGAAACACCATATATTTT CASSSGQGAFGNTIYF
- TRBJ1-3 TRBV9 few TGTGCCAGCAGCGTAGTGAGTTCTGGAAACACCATATATTTT CASSVVSSGNTIYF
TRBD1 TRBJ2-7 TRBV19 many TGTGCCAGTAGCCGACAGGGAAACTACGAGCAGTACTTC CASSRQGNYEQYF
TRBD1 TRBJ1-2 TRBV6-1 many TGTGCCAGCCCGGGACAGAACCTCTATGGCTACACCTTC CASPGQNLYGYTF
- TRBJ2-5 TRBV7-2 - TGTGCCAGCAGCTTAGAAGGCCGCCTAGCATGGCAAGAGACCCAGTACTTC CASSLEGRLAWQETQYF